This section outlines one T cell receptor (beta chain) sequence together with its context. Its antigen is unknown. In patients aged 18 to 65, hyperthyroidism was newly diagnosed, with duration under 2 months. This sample is part of a study of T cells in Graves' hyperthyroidism and ophthalmopathy. The study, taken as a whole, reports: Before onset, by a median of approximately 5.9 months, the model predicted ophthalmopathy.

What was amplified from RNA transcripts were TCR beta CDR3 regions. HTBI primers were employed in a first-round RT-PCR of the TCR CDR3. TCRdb re-derived calls from the multiplex PCR reads in MiXCR, one entry per CDR3 protein. The sample gives 400,000 to 550,000 distinct CDR3 sequences, approximately 15% of which show up once; 17% is in the top ten. Germline CDR1 MDHEN, CDR2 SYDVKM. The CDR3 has 15 amino acids. With V trimmed by 6 bases and J by 3 bases, 10 bases remained unmatched. Sequencing input: blood. The receptor comes from a woman between 18 and 29 years old with Graves' hyperthyroidism. The chain couples TRBV28 to TRBJ2-7; 8 nucleotides line up with TRBD1. The DNA for the CDR3 is TGTGCCAGCAGCTTTAGGACGGACAGGGACTACGAGCAGTACTTC. Residues: CASSFRTDRDYEQYF.